Each of the 26 T cell receptor beta chains below was sequenced from the same sample in a study of blood T cell repertoires in COVID-19 (dated by TCRdb to the early 2020s). Library preparation employed the immunoSEQ multiplex PCR assay. Held by TCRdb, this immuneACCESS table contains in-frame sequences only and omits some clones. Under half of the omission traces to an unresolved V gene where checked; the cause of the rest is unknown. The sample data list about 380,000 clones, and 90% of these were observed just once. Around 7% of the sample is held by the ten biggest clonotypes. Material: peripheral blood. These receptors were taken from a man in his late teens or twenties with active or convalescent COVID-19.

The chain joins TRBV4-2 to TRBJ1-1, with 9 bases lining up with TRBD1. This CDR3 has 15 amino acids. The V segment lost 0 bases and the J segment 12 bases; nucleotides outside the gene matches: 11. CDR1 LGHNA and CDR2 YNFKEQ come from the germline V gene. The CDR3 is CASSQEGGRDRATFF. CDR3 coding DNA: TGTGCCAGCAGCCAAGAAGGGGGGCGGGACAGGGCAACTTTCTTT.

V and J are TRBV9 and TRBJ2-2, with D possibly being TRBD1 (5 bases). This CDR3 has 16 amino acids. V was trimmed by 0 bases and J by 2 bases, leaving 11 bases between them. CDR1 SGDLS and CDR2 YYNGEE come from the germline V gene. The CDR3 DNA is TGTGCCAGCAGCGTAGGCCTGCAGGGCAACACCGGGGAGCTGTTTTTT. Protein product: CASSVGLQGNTGELFF. Full variable domain (outside the CDR3, taken from reference TRBV9 and TRBJ2-2): DSGVTQTPKHLITATGQRVTLRCSPRSGDLSVYWYQQSLDQGLQFLIQYYNGEERAKGNILERFSAQQFPDLHSELNLSSLELGDSALYFCASSVGLQGNTGELFFGEGSRLTVL.

V usage is TRBV28 and J usage is TRBJ2-7; D perhaps matches TRBD1 (6 bases). V was trimmed by 5 bases and J by 4 bases, leaving 9 bases between them. Germline V gene data show CDR1 as MDHEN and CDR2 as SYDVKM. The CDR3 spans 12 residues. The CDR3 region is CASSLGQYEQYF. The CDR3 nucleotides read TGTGCCAGCAGTCTCGGACAGTACGAGCAGTACTTC.

The chain couples TRBV7-3 to TRBJ2-7; the D is unclear. V was cut by 2 bases and J by 0 bases, with 11 bases left in between. The CDR3 covers 15 residues. Germline V CDR1 and CDR2: SGHTA, FQGTGA. The CDR3 DNA is TGTGCCAGCAGCTTATCCTCCGCCAGCTCCTACGAGCAGTACTTC. Encoded protein: CASSLSSASSYEQYF. Filled out from reference TRBV7-3 and TRBJ2-7, the complete variable domain reads GAGVSQTPSNKVTEKGKYVELRCDPISGHTALYWYRQSLGQGPEFLIYFQGTGAADDSGLPNDRFFAVRPEGSVSTLKIQRTERGDSAVYLCASSLSSASSYEQYFGPGTRLTVT.

CDR3 nucleotide sequence: TGTGCCAGCTCACAAAGCGCTAGCGGGATCACAGATACGCAGTATTTT. Protein: CASSQSASGITDTQYF. This chain uses TRBV18 with TRBJ2-3, with 9 bases identical to TRBD2. CDR3 length: 16 residues. Germline V gene sequence: CDR1 KGHSH, CDR2 LQKENI. V dropped 4 bases and J dropped 2; count of bases not matched to a gene: 7.

The chain has TRBV11-2 and TRBJ2-5; a weak D match, TRBD2 (6 bases). From germline, CDR1 is SGHAT and CDR2 FQNNGV. The CDR3 consists of 15 residues. The germline V and J ends were trimmed by 3 bases and 2 bases, with 13 bases remaining between them. CDR3 protein: CASSLVGTPQETQYF. As DNA, the CDR3 is TGTGCCAGCAGCTTGGTGGGGACTCCGCAAGAGACCCAGTACTTC. The complete variable domain, with remaining parts taken from reference TRBV11-2 and TRBJ2-5, reads EAGVAQSPRYKIIEKRQSVAFWCNPISGHATLYWYQQILGQGPKLLIQFQNNGVVDDSQLPKDRFSAERLKGVDSTLKIQPAKLEDSAVYLCASSLVGTPQETQYFGPGTRLLVL.

The chain carries TRBV3-1 (or the pseudogene TRBV3-2) and TRBJ2-1, with 11 bases matching TRBD2. The germline CDR1 and CDR2 sequences are LGHDT and YNNKEL (reference sequence). V was clipped by 4 bases and J by 10 bases; unmatched bases: 9. The CDR3 runs to 15 residues. CDR3 amino acids: CASSPTSGSYLEQFF. The CDR3 DNA sequence: TGTGCCAGCAGCCCAACTAGCGGGAGCTATTTAGAGCAGTTCTTC.

Only one count was recorded for this clone. The chain has TRBV2 and TRBJ2-5; 8 nucleotides match TRBD2. Trimming cost V 8 bases and J 4 bases; bases outside gene matches: 6. The CDR3 loop spans 13 amino acids. Germline values: CDR1 SNHLY, CDR2 FYNNEI. The CDR3 sequence: CASSGGALETQYF. The CDR3 coding sequence is TGTGCCAGCTCCGGGGGGGCTCTAGAGACCCAGTACTTC.

The chain uses TRBV7-2 and TRBJ2-7; weak D call: TRBD1 (5 bases). Germline V gene sequence: CDR1 SGHTA, CDR2 FQGNSA. The CDR3 loop spans 15 amino acids. Trimming shortened V by 1 base and J by 3 bases, and 13 bases separated the two germline ends. The CDR3 region is CASSLGQHSNYEQYF. The CDR3 DNA sequence: TGTGCCAGCAGCTTAGGACAGCATTCCAACTACGAGCAGTACTTC.

V usage is TRBV3-1 (or the pseudogene TRBV3-2) and J usage is TRBJ2-5; 8 nucleotides match TRBD1. Germline CDR1 reads LGHDT; CDR2 reads YNNKEL (reference sequence). With 4 bases clipped from V and 2 bases from J, the junction kept 6 bases outside the gene matches. This CDR3 is built from 15 residues. CDR3 sequence: CASSPRDRQQETQYF. The CDR3 coding sequence is TGTGCCAGCAGCCCCCGGGACAGGCAACAAGAGACCCAGTACTTC.

This clone has a single count. The rearrangement uses TRBV7-9 and TRBJ1-6; D uncertain. The CDR3 loop spans 15 amino acids. Trimming pared 7 bases from V and 7 bases from J, leaving 17 bases between. CDR1 is SEHNR, CDR2 FQNEAQ, per germline (reference sequence). CDR3 protein: CASTDNDRINSPLHF. DNA of the CDR3: TGTGCCAGCACCGACAATGATCGAATAAATTCACCCCTCCACTTT.

The chain recombines TRBV7-9 with TRBJ1-1; D uncertain. V lost 5 bases and J 0 bases, leaving 13 bases between the germline ends. There are 15 residues in the CDR3. Germline V gene lookup returns CDR1 SEHNR and CDR2 FQNEAQ (reference sequence). The CDR3 bases are TGTGCCAGCAGCCCTCCTTATTCTATGAACACTGAAGCTTTCTTT. Its translation: CASSPPYSMNTEAFF.

This clone was counted a few times. The chain recombines TRBV12-3 or TRBV12-4 with TRBJ1-1; TRBD1 might be the D (6 bases). Trimming took off 6 bases at V and 8 bases at J, with 16 bases between the two ends. This CDR3 contains 13 residues. DNA of the CDR3: TGTGCCAGCAGACAAGAGGACAGAAGCGAAGCTTTCTTT. Its translation is CASRQEDRSEAFF.

The rearrangement joins TRBV27 to TRBJ1-1; 9 nucleotides agree with TRBD1. This CDR3 is 12 amino acids long. Trimming removed 3 bases from V and 12 bases from J; junction bases left unmatched: 5. CDR1 MNHEY and CDR2 SMNVEV come from the germline V gene (reference sequence). CDR3 bases: TGTGCCAGCAGTTTCTACAGGGGGCTGACTTTCTTT. It codes for CASSFYRGLTFF.

The chain joins TRBV28 to TRBJ2-3; D perhaps matches TRBD2 (5 bases). Germline CDR1 MDHEN, CDR2 SYDVKM. V lost 3 bases and J lost 0, with 10 bases in between. This CDR3 has 15 amino acids. The CDR3 loop reads CASSFRGGSTDTQYF. The CDR3 DNA follows: TGTGCCAGCAGTTTTCGAGGAGGCAGCACAGATACGCAGTATTTT.

CDR3 sequence reads: CASSLGSGGALDTQYF. For the CDR3, the DNA is TGTGCCAGCAGCTTAGGTAGCGGGGGGGCCTTAGATACGCAGTATTTT. The chain links TRBV7-2 to TRBJ2-3; 11 bases fit TRBD2. This CDR3 spans 16 amino acids. Trimming at V came to 1 base and at J to 5 bases, leaving 5 bases not matched to a gene. Germline lookup yields CDR1 SGHTA and CDR2 FQGNSA.

The V and J genes are TRBV12-3 or TRBV12-4 and TRBJ2-4; D is possibly TRBD1 (6 bases). Trimming stripped 6 bases from V and 6 bases from J, with 12 bases between. CDR3 length equals 13 residues. Here the CDR3 reads CASSTSQGNIQYF. The CDR3, as DNA: TGTGCCAGCAGCACGTCACAGGGAAACATTCAGTACTTC.

The chain combines TRBV15 with TRBJ2-2; no reliable D call. Germline CDR1 is LNHNV and CDR2 is YYDKDF (reference sequence). The V and J ends lost 3 bases and 4 bases respectively, with 15 bases between them. The CDR3 is made up of 16 amino acids. The CDR3 reads CATSSVQVLRTGELFF. The CDR3 coding sequence is TGTGCCACCAGCAGCGTCCAAGTCTTGCGCACCGGGGAGCTGTTTTTT.

The V gene is TRBV18, the J gene TRBJ2-2; D is undetermined. V was pared by 0 bases and J by 1 base, with 6 bases between. Per germline, CDR1 KGHSH and CDR2 LQKENI. The CDR3 length is 15 residues. DNA for the CDR3: TGTGCCAGCTCACCACCCTCGGGGAACACCGGGGAGCTGTTTTTT. This encodes CASSPPSGNTGELFF.

The chain is built from TRBV6-4 and TRBJ2-1, with 14 bases aligning to TRBD2. Trimming at V came to 6 bases and at J to 8 bases, leaving 12 bases not matched to a gene. CDR1 and CDR2 (germline): MRHNA, SNTAGT. The length of the CDR3 is 17 residues. CDR3 coding DNA: TGTGCCAGCAGAAGGACTAGCGGGAGGCCTTTCGACGATGAGCAGTTCTTC. It specifies CASRRTSGRPFDDEQFF.

V and J are TRBV5-1 and TRBJ1-2; possibly TRBD1 for D (5 bases). Germline V gene sequence: CDR1 SGHRS, CDR2 YFSETQ. The CDR3 is 14 amino acids. Trimming removed 5 bases at V and 3 bases at J, with 14 bases between. The CDR3 DNA sequence: TGCGCCAGCAGTCGGATAGGGGTGGACTATGGCTACACCTTC. Amino acids: CASSRIGVDYGYTF.

The chain joins TRBV5-4 to TRBJ2-1, with 9 bases that match TRBD1. Germline CDR1 reads SGHNT; CDR2 reads YYREEE (reference sequence). The CDR3 is 13 amino acids. Trimming cost V 4 bases and J 7 bases; bases outside gene matches: 3. CDR3: CASSTGQGNEQFF. Here the CDR3 DNA reads TGTGCCAGCAGCACGGGACAGGGAAATGAGCAGTTCTTC. Full variable domain (remainder filled in from reference TRBV5-4 and TRBJ2-1): ETGVTQSPTHLIKTRGQQVTLRCSSQSGHNTVSWYQQALGQGPQFIFQYYREEENGRGNFPPRFSGLQFPNYSSELNVNALELDDSALYLCASSTGQGNEQFFGPGTRLTVL.

The chain has TRBV5-4 and TRBJ2-1; 11 bases match TRBD2. This CDR3 region has 16 residues. Germline CDR1 SGHNT, CDR2 YYREEE (reference sequence). Unmatched junction bases numbered 9, after V lost 2 bases and J lost 8 bases. The CDR3 loop reads CASSFLAGGGRDEQFF. The DNA for the CDR3 is TGTGCCAGCAGCTTTCTAGCGGGAGGAGGCCGCGATGAGCAGTTCTTC.

The chain recombines TRBV5-8 with TRBJ2-2, with a possible D match to TRBD2 (5 bases). Per germline, CDR1 SGHTS and CDR2 YDEGEE. The CDR3 length is 15 residues. Trimming removed 0 bases from V and 0 bases from J, with 6 bases in between. In DNA, the CDR3 is TGTGCCAGCAGCTTGGGACTAACGAACACCGGGGAGCTGTTTTTT. Translation: CASSLGLTNTGELFF. The full variable domain, completed using reference TRBV5-8 and TRBJ2-2, is EAGVTQSPTHLIKTRGQQATLRCSPISGHTSVYWYQQALGLGLQFLLWYDEGEERNRGNFPPRFSGRQFPNYSSELNVNALELEDSALYLCASSLGLTNTGELFFGEGSRLTVL.

This chain connects TRBV28 to TRBJ1-1; D gene ambiguous. CDR3 size: 14 residues. Trimming left V 1 base short and J 7 bases short, with 13 bases between. The germline V gene has CDR1 MDHEN and CDR2 SYDVKM. The CDR3 DNA is TGTGCCAGCAGTTTATATTTCGGGTCGTTTGAAGCTTTCTTT. As protein: CASSLYFGSFEAFF.

The chain couples TRBV4-2 to TRBJ2-5; D not certain. Germline values: CDR1 LGHNA, CDR2 YNFKEQ. CDR3 length equals 14 residues. Deletions cut 0 bases from V and 2 bases from J, with 7 bases between. CDR3 amino acids: CASSQELIQETQYF. The DNA for the CDR3 is TGTGCCAGCAGCCAAGAACTCATACAAGAGACCCAGTACTTC.